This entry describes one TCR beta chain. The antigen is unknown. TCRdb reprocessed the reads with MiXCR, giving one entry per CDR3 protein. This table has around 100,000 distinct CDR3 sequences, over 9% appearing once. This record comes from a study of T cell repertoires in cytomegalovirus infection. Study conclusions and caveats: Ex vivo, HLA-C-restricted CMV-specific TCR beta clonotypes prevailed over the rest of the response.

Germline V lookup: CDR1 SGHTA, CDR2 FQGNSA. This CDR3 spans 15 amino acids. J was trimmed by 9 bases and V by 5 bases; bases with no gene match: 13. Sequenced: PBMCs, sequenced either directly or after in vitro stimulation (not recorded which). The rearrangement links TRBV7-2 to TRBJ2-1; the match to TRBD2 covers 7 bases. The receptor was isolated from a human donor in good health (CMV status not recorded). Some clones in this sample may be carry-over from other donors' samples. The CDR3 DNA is TGTGCCAGCAGCCCGTTTTGGGGGGGAACCGGTGAGCAGTTCTTC. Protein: CASSPFWGGTGEQFF.